Listed here are 17 T cell receptor beta chains from one sample, sequenced in a study of a mutant IDH1 vaccine in newly diagnosed glioma. The protocol was immunoSEQ multiplex PCR, while the TCRdb copy is restricted to in-frame clones and leaves out a portion. The data show some 37,000 clones, approximately 80% seen once. These receptors' antigens are unknown. Sample time point: week 5, during vaccination. Vaccine doses each comprised 300 ug of mutant IDH1 20-mer peptide, with topical imiquimod. The input for sequencing was PBMCs, taken from a glioma patient whose treatment included an IDH1 peptide vaccine. The receptors derive from a man aged 35-49 years with glioma.

The chain combines TRBV5-4 with TRBJ2-7; a possible D gene is TRBD1 (5 bases). The V end lost 3 bases, the J end lost 3 bases, and 19 bases lay between the germline ends. The CDR3 consists of 16 residues. Germline values: CDR1 SGHNT, CDR2 YYREEE (reference sequence). DNA of the CDR3: TGTGCCAGCAGCTGGAAGCGCGGTAGGGGTTACTACGAGCAGTACTTC. It specifies CASSWKRGRGYYEQYF.

The CDR3 sequence: CASSPSPGELFF. The CDR3 nucleotides read TGTGCCAGCAGCCCCAGCCCCGGGGAGCTGTTTTTT. The chain combines TRBV7-6 with TRBJ2-2; the D is unclear. CDR3 length: 12 amino acids. Deletions cut 5 bases from V and 6 bases from J, with 7 bases between. Germline lookup yields CDR1 SGHVS and CDR2 FNYEAQ.

The rearrangement links TRBV11-3 to TRBJ1-4; TRBD1 is a possible D gene (5 bases). CDR3 length: 14 amino acids. Germline CDR1 SGHNT, CDR2 YENEEA. V was cut by 0 bases and J by 6 bases, with 8 bases left in between. DNA of the CDR3: TGTGCCAGCAGCTTAGAAGGGGTTGATGAAAAACTGTTTTTT. Translated: CASSLEGVDEKLFF.

CDR3 nucleotide sequence: TGTGCCAGCAGTGTTAGGCAGGGGAGGGACGCGGGGTTCTACGAGCAGTACTTC. The encoded protein is CASSVRQGRDAGFYEQYF. The genes are TRBV6-4 and TRBJ2-7, with D perhaps TRBD2 (7 bases). The CDR3 contains 18 residues. V gave up 4 bases and J gave up 3 bases, with 25 bases separating them. Germline V CDR1 and CDR2: MRHNA, SNTAGT.

The CDR3 coding sequence is TGCGCCAGCAGCCCTTCCAGGGGGCGGGGGTTTTCAGATACGCAGTATTTT. Amino acid sequence: CASSPSRGRGFSDTQYF. The chain recombines TRBV4-1 with TRBJ2-3; TRBD1 might be the D (8 bases). V was cut by 4 bases and J by 4 bases, with 21 bases left in between. Germline values: CDR1 MGHRA, CDR2 YSYEKL. The CDR3 sequence is 17 residues long.

This sequence joins TRBV9 and TRBJ2-2, with 8 positions matching TRBD2. Germline values: CDR1 SGDLS, CDR2 YYNGEE. The CDR3 is 15 amino acids. The trim removed 0 bases at V and 5 bases at J, leaving 3 bases unmatched. The CDR3 protein is CASSVAGGPTGELFF. The CDR3 DNA follows: TGTGCCAGCAGCGTAGCGGGGGGGCCGACCGGGGAGCTGTTTTTT.

This chain connects TRBV19 to TRBJ2-2, with 9 nucleotides matching TRBD1. V gave up 7 bases and J gave up 9 bases; unmatched junction bases: 12. This CDR3 contains 15 residues. CDR1 is LNHDA and CDR2 is SQIVND in the germline V gene (reference sequence). This CDR3 is CASTLTGGRVRELFF. The CDR3 DNA follows: TGTGCCAGTACCCTAACAGGGGGCAGGGTCCGGGAGCTGTTTTTT.

The chain joins TRBV19 to TRBJ1-2; D not resolved. From germline, CDR1 is LNHDA and CDR2 SQIVND (reference sequence). The CDR3 length is 15 residues. V was cut by 0 bases and J by 1 base, with 9 bases left in between. The CDR3 here is CASSIDPRVNYGYTF. CDR3 nucleotides: TGTGCCAGTAGTATAGATCCGCGTGTTAACTATGGCTACACCTTC. The complete variable domain, with remaining parts taken from reference TRBV19 and TRBJ1-2, reads DGGITQSPKYLFRKEGQNVTLSCEQNLNHDAMYWYRQDPGQGLRLIYYSQIVNDFQKGDIAEGYSVSREKKESFPLTVTSAQKNPTAFYLCASSIDPRVNYGYTFGSGTRLTVV.

The chain links TRBV13 to TRBJ1-3; no reliable D call. The CDR3 sequence is 14 residues long. Germline V gene lookup returns CDR1 PRHDT and CDR2 FYEKMQ (reference sequence). Trimming pared 5 bases from V and 7 bases from J, leaving 15 bases between. In DNA, the CDR3 is TGTGCCAGCAGCCGACGCCGTCCCCCCAACACCATATATTTT. Translating gives CASSRRRPPNTIYF. The entire variable domain, with the rest obtained from reference TRBV13 and TRBJ1-3, is as follows: AAGVIQSPRHLIKEKRETATLKCYPIPRHDTVYWYQQGPGQDPQFLISFYEKMQSDKGSIPDRFSAQQFSDYHSELNMSSLELGDSALYFCASSRRRPPNTIYFGEGSWLTVV.

The J gene is TRBJ1-1, the V gene TRBV19; D ambiguous. This CDR3 is built from 12 residues. V was shortened by 6 bases and J by 2 bases, with 7 bases between the two germline ends. Germline-derived CDR1 and CDR2 are LNHDA and SQIVND (reference sequence). The CDR3 protein is CASRGYNTEAFF. The CDR3 DNA reads as TGTGCCAGTAGGGGGTACAACACTGAAGCTTTCTTT.

The rearrangement uses TRBV6-6 and TRBJ1-1, with TRBD1 as a possible D gene (5 bases). Trimming shortened V by 2 bases and J by 6 bases, and 13 bases separated the two germline ends. The CDR3 contains 14 residues. Per germline, CDR1 MNHNY and CDR2 SVGAGI (reference sequence). CDR3 nucleotide sequence: TGTGCCAGCAGTTACGGACTCGGGGGGGCTGAAGCTTTCTTT. Translation gives CASSYGLGGAEAFF.

The V and J genes are TRBV2 and TRBJ1-6; D ambiguous. There are 12 residues in the CDR3. Germline CDR1 reads SNHLY; CDR2 reads FYNNEI. Deletions cut 7 bases from V and 8 bases from J, with 9 bases between. The CDR3 is CASTTGYSPLHF. Here the CDR3 DNA reads TGTGCCAGCACCACCGGATATTCACCCCTCCACTTT. The full variable domain, rest sourced from reference TRBV2 and TRBJ1-6, is EPEVTQTPSHQVTQMGQEVILRCVPISNHLYFYWYRQILGQKVEFLVSFYNNEISEKSEIFDDQFSVERPDGSNFTLKIRSTKLEDSAMYFCASTTGYSPLHFGNGTRLTVT.

This clone occurred a few times. The V call is TRBV27, the J call TRBJ1-6, with TRBD1 identical over 9 bases. V was pared by 5 bases and J by 10 bases, with 9 bases of the junction left unmatched. Looked up from germline, CDR1 is MNHEY and CDR2 is SMNVEV (reference sequence). The CDR3 consists of 15 residues. The CDR3 region is CASSLRDRVQSPLHF. DNA for the CDR3: TGTGCCAGCAGTCTCCGGGACAGGGTACAATCACCCCTCCACTTT.

V usage is TRBV29-1 and J usage is TRBJ2-7; 8 bases align to TRBD2. This CDR3 has 15 amino acids. From germline, CDR1 is SQVTM and CDR2 ANQGSEA. V lost 8 bases, J lost 2 bases, and 14 bases stayed unmatched. CDR3 in DNA: TGCAGCCGGAAATCGGGGGGGCAGGGGCCCTACGAGCAGTACTTC. Translated, it gives CSRKSGGQGPYEQYF.

This clone appeared a single time. This rearrangement joins TRBV30 to TRBJ1-4; 10 bases fit TRBD1. CDR3 length: 13 amino acids. V lost 4 bases, J lost 7 bases, and 3 bases stayed unmatched. Per the germline V gene, CDR1 is GTSNPN and CDR2 is SVGIG (reference sequence). For the CDR3, the DNA is TGTGCCTGGAAGACAGGGGGCGGTGAAAAACTGTTTTTT. This gives the protein CAWKTGGGEKLFF. The variable domain in full, completed from reference TRBV30 and TRBJ1-4, reads SQTIHQWPATLVQPVGSPLSLECTVEGTSNPNLYWYRQAAGRGLQLLFYSVGIGQISSEVPQNLSASRPQDRQFILSSKKLLLSDSGFYLCAWKTGGGEKLFFGSGTQLSVL.

The chain has TRBV5-5 and TRBJ2-1; D might be TRBD1 (5 bases). The ends were cut back, 1 base at V and 15 bases at J, with 17 bases in the middle. Germline V gene data show CDR1 as SGHKS and CDR2 as YYEKEE (reference sequence). This CDR3 contains 13 residues. The CDR3 sequence is CASSLKGATVGFF. DNA of the CDR3: TGTGCCAGCAGCTTGAAAGGGGCGACCGTGGGGTTCTTC.

This clone was counted only a few times. The chain links TRBV5-4 to TRBJ2-5; perhaps D is TRBD1 or TRBD2 (6 bases each). The germline V and J ends were trimmed by 4 bases and 4 bases, with 20 bases remaining between them. Per germline, CDR1 SGHNT and CDR2 YYREEE (reference sequence). This CDR3 region has 16 residues. DNA of the CDR3: TGTGCCAGCAGCCCGCTGAAGGGGGGCATTGGAGAGACCCAGTACTTC. Amino acid sequence: CASSPLKGGIGETQYF.